This entry features one TCR beta chain sequence. Its matching antigen is unknown. In the same sample, other DNA sequences code for this CDR3. This record comes from a study of cytomegalovirus exposure and HLA in healthy donors. The study's findings and limits: Some highly shared sequence variants likely arose as a pipeline artifact.

60 Vbeta and 13 Jbeta primers were used in PCR. Some clones are missing from TCRdb's copy, which holds only in-frame ones; the method was immunoSEQ multiplex PCR. Of 150,000 to 200,000 clones in the sample, around 82% were seen once. With 1 base clipped from V and 4 bases from J, the junction kept 0 bases outside the gene matches. Per the germline V gene, CDR1 is MNHEY and CDR2 is SVGAGI. The CDR3 length is 14 residues. The TCR was taken from a boy aged 2-9 years in good health and CMV-seronegative. This rearrangement joins TRBV6-5 to TRBJ2-5; 10 nucleotides align to TRBD2. Material for sequencing was PBMCs. The CDR3 DNA reads TGTGCCAGCAGTTACTTAGCGGGAGGAGAGACCCAGTACTTC. Translated: CASSYLAGGETQYF.